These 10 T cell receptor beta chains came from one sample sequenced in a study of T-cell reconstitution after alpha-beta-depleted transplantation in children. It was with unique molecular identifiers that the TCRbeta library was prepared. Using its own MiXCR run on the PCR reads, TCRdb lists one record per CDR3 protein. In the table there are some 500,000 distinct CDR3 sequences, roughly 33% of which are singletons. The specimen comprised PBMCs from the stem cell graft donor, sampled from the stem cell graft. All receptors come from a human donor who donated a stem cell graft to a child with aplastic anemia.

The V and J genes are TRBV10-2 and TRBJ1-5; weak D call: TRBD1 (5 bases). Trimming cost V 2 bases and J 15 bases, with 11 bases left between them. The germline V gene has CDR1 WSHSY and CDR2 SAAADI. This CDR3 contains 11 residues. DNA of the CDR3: TGCGCCAGCAGTGAGGGGGCAATGACGCATTTT. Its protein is CASSEGAMTHF.

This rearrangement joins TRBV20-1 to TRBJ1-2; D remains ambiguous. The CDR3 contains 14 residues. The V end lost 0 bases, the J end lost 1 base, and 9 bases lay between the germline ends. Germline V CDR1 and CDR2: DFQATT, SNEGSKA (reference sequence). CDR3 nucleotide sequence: TGCAGTGCTAGAGACGGGTCAGTTAACTATGGCTACACCTTC. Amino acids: CSARDGSVNYGYTF.

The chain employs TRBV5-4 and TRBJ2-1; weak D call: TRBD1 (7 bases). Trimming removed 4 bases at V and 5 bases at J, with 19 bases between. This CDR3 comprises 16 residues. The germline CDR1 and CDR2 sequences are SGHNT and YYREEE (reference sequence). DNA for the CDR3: TGTGCCAGCAGCACCAGTCGCGGGACAGTTAACAATGAGCAGTTCTTC. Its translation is CASSTSRGTVNNEQFF.

The CDR3 DNA follows: TGCAGCGTTGGGGACAGGGGAGGCTATGGCTACACCTTC. Encoded protein: CSVGDRGGYGYTF. The V gene is TRBV29-1, the J gene TRBJ1-2, with TRBD1 matching 10 bases. The CDR3 loop spans 13 amino acids. After removal of 4 bases from V and 4 bases from J, the junction contained 3 bases not matched to a gene. Germline V lookup: CDR1 SQVTM, CDR2 ANQGSEA.

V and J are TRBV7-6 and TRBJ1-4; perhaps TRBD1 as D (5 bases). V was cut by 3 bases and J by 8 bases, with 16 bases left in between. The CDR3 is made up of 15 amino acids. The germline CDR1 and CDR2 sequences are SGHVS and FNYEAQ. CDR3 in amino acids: CASSLVTLGAEKLFF. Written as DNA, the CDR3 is TGTGCCAGCAGCTTGGTTACCCTTGGGGCCGAAAAACTGTTTTTT.

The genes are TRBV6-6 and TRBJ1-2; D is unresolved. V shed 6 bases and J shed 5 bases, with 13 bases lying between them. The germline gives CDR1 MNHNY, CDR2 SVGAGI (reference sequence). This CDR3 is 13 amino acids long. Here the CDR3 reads CASSSKKGYGYTF. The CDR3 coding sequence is TGTGCCAGCAGCTCAAAAAAAGGATATGGCTACACCTTC.

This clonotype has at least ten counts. The CDR3 DNA reads as TGTGCCAGCAGCTTCAGGGGCACTGAAGCTTTCTTT. Its translation: CASSFRGTEAFF. The gene calls are TRBV12-3 or TRBV12-4 and TRBJ1-1; a possible D gene is TRBD1 (6 bases). Trimming pared 6 bases from V and 4 bases from J, leaving 9 bases between. This CDR3 spans 12 amino acids.

CDR3 sequence reads: CAISGGQDQPQHF. DNA for the CDR3: TGTGCCATCAGTGGGGGACAGGATCAGCCCCAGCATTTT. The chain uses TRBV10-3 and TRBJ1-5, with 8 bases matching TRBD1. CDR3 length: 13 amino acids. The junction had 1 base not matched to a gene; V was cut back by 4 bases and J by 5 bases. Germline assignment: CDR1 ENHRY and CDR2 SYGVKD.

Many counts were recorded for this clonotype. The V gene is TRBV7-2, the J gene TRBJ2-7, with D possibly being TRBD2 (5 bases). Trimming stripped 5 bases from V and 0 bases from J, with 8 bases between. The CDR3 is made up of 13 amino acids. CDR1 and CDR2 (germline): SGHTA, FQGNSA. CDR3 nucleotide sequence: TGTGCCAGCAGCCCGGAGGTCTCCTACGAGCAGTACTTC. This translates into CASSPEVSYEQYF.

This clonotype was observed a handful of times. The CDR3 spells CSARSTTGQVTYEQYF. Here the CDR3 DNA reads TGCAGTGCTAGATCTACCACGGGACAGGTAACCTACGAGCAGTACTTC. This chain connects TRBV20-1 to TRBJ2-7; 8 bases fit TRBD1. The CDR3 has 16 residues. Trimming removed 2 bases from V and 2 bases from J; junction bases left unmatched: 11. Germline V gene data show CDR1 as DFQATT and CDR2 as SNEGSKA (reference sequence).